These 5 T cell receptor beta chains share one sample of origin, sequenced in a study of human T cells and chemical hapten exposure (dated by TCRdb to the early 2020s). The time point label of this sample denotes: patch test 1, 2 weeks after DPC sensitization. Read against the paper, the sample's treatment or condition label means: therapeutic diphenylcyclopropenone sensitization with weekly scalp DPC. Library preparation used RACE. Sequenced on a NextSeq 500. TCRdb's own reprocessing of the public reads used fastp at Q25 and MiXCR and kept productive beta chains. Rows are combined by CDR3 protein, so each entry shows the most common genes and DNA. The sample table holds 370,000 or so distinct CDR3 sequences, of which around 4.8% were seen once. The top ten constitute about 2.2% of the sample. This sample comprised whole blood, obtained in connection with sensitization to the hapten diphenylcyclopropenone (DPC). The receptors here all came from a woman in her forties or fifties with alopecia areata. Some clones in this sample may be carry-over from other donors' samples.

This clonotype came up many times. V gene TRBV5-5 combines with J gene TRBJ2-7; D perhaps matches TRBD2 (5 bases). CDR1 and CDR2 from the germline V gene are SGHKS and YYEKEE (reference sequence). The CDR3 is made up of 13 amino acids. Deletions cut 7 bases from V and 5 bases from J, with 16 bases between. Here the CDR3 reads CASYLRGSDEQYF. The CDR3, as DNA: TGTGCCAGCTATTTACGAGGGAGCGACGAGCAGTACTTC.

This clonotype was seen repeatedly, ten times or more. CDR3 amino acids: CASRGQGADQPQHF. CDR3 bases: TGTGCCAGCAGGGGACAGGGGGCTGATCAGCCCCAGCATTTT. The chain recombines TRBV6-2 or TRBV6-3 with TRBJ1-5, with TRBD1 matching over 12 bases. The V gene's germline CDR1 is MNHEY and CDR2 SVGEGT. This CDR3 spans 14 amino acids. V was pared by 6 bases and J by 5 bases, with 2 bases of the junction left unmatched.

Many counts were recorded for this clonotype. This chain connects TRBV6-5 to TRBJ2-6; D possibly corresponds to TRBD1 (5 bases). This CDR3 contains 15 residues. Trimming removed 5 bases from V and 0 bases from J, with 8 bases in between. Germline V gene data show CDR1 as MNHEY and CDR2 as SVGAGI. Here the CDR3 reads CASSLDSSGANVLTF. The CDR3 nucleotides read TGTGCCAGCAGTCTCGACAGCTCTGGGGCCAACGTCCTGACTTTC.

A note on this clonotype: This may come from a read error, since a much larger clone is one base off. This CDR3 is CASSLDRNLYSYTF. The CDR3 nucleotides read TGTGCCAGCAGCTTAGACAGGAACCTCTATAGCTACACCTTC. The chain joins TRBV7-2 to TRBJ1-2; a weak D match, TRBD1 (5 bases). Germline V gene sequence: CDR1 SGHTA, CDR2 FQGNSA. This CDR3 is built from 14 residues.

This clonotype was seen many times. V is TRBV15 and J is TRBJ1-2; D unresolved. The V gene lost 8 bases and the J gene lost 2 bases, with 9 bases spanning the gap. Germline V lookup: CDR1 LNHNV, CDR2 YYDKDF (reference sequence). The length of the CDR3 is 12 residues. The CDR3, as DNA: TGTGCCACCGGGGAGGCCAACTATGGCTACACCTTC. As protein: CATGEANYGYTF.